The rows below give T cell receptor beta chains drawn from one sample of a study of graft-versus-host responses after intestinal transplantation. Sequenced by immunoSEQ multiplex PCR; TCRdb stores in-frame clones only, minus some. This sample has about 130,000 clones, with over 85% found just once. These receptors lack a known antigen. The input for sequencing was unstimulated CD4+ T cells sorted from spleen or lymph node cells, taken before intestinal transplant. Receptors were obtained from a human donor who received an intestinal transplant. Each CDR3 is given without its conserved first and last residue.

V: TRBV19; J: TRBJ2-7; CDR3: ASGTSGYEQY
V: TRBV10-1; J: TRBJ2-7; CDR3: ASSDSGGIPYEQY
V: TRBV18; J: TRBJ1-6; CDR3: ASSPTSAGGSYNSPLH
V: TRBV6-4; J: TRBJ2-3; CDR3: ASRRLAGGPTDTQY
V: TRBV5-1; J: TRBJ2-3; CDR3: ASSPQAGGSDTQY
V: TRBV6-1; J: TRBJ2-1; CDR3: ASSRTGPYNEQF
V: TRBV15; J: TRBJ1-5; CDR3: ATSRDRVPQPQH
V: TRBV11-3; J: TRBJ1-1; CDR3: ASRSQDRAAEAF
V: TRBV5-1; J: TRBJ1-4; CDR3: ANSSVNPRNEKLF
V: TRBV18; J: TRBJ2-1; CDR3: ASSQAGGNNEQF
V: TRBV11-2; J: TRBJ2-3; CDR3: ASSFGLDSTDTQY
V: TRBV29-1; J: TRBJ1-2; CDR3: SAQGGDYGYT
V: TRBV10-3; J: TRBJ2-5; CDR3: AISESGTKETQY
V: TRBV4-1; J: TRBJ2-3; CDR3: ASSPRTSGGALYSATQY
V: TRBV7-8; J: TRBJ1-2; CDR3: ASSPKAGGVMSDGYT
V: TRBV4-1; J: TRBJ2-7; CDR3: ASSQDGGEQY
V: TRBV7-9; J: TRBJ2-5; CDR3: ASSLGDRVLETQY
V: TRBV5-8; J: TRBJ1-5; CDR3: ASSLGQSLSQPQH
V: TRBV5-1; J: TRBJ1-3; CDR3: ASSWETGSGNTIY
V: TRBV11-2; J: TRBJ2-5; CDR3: ASSLVGAPGTQY
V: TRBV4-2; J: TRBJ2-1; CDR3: ASSQDRGQYNEQF
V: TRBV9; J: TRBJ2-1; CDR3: ASSVPRAYNEQF
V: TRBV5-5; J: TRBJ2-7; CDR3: ASSLSIIDYEQY
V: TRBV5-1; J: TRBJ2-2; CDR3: ASSPLGTGELF
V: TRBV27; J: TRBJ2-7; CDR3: ASSLKRRPFTRRNDYEQY
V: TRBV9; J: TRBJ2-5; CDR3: ASSPHSRVAEETQY
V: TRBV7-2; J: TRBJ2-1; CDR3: ASSIDRLYEQF
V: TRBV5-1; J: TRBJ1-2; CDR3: ASRGTRQPGGYT
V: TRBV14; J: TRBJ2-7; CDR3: ASSQRTGYAYEQY
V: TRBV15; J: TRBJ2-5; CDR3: ATSRGQGRETQY
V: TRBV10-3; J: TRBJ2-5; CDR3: AIRSQETQY
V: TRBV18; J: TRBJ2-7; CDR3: ASSPGDVYEQY
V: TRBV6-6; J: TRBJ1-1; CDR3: ASQGTQNTEAF
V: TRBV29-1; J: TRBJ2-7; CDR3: SVYQTQEQY
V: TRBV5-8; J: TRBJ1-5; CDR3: ASTIRAISPQPQH
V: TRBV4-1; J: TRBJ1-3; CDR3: ASSQEATPGNTIY